This record looks at one T cell receptor beta chain sequence and its context. Its specificity is unknown. This same CDR3 is encoded by further DNA sequences in the sample. This sample was included in a study of cytomegalovirus exposure and HLA in healthy donors. Overall study: Of 300 to 500 genotyped donors, about 80% clustered with self-reported Caucasian donors. Whole-study results and caveats: Analyzed later, association rates of TCRs varied across HLA loci, with DRB1 most and HLA-C fewest.

PCR amplification relied on 60 Vbeta primers (plus 13 Jbeta primers). The data were produced by immunoSEQ multiplex PCR, yet TCRdb's version contains in-frame clones alone and is incomplete. Of over 110,000 clones in the sample, 55% to 80% were seen once. Source material: PBMCs. The sequence was obtained from a woman aged 40 to 55 in good health and CMV-seronegative.

The CDR3 is CASSLGHSNQPQHF. CDR3 bases: TGTGCCAGCAGCTTGGGGCATAGCAATCAGCCCCAGCATTTT. This chain uses TRBV5-6 with TRBJ1-5, with D unclear. The CDR3 runs 14 residues. V was shortened by 0 bases and J by 0 bases, with 4 bases between the two germline ends. Germline lookup yields CDR1 SGHDT and CDR2 YYEEEE.